This T cell receptor (beta chain) was obtained from a study of blood T cell repertoires in COVID-19. This table comes from immunoSEQ multiplex PCR, and its TCRdb copy is limited to in-frame clones, with some not included. Among over 110,000 clones listed, roughly 88% were seen once. This clone appeared once. CDR3 length: 15 residues. The V end lost 4 bases, the J end lost 4 bases, and 17 bases lay between the germline ends. CDR1 and CDR2 (germline): LGHDT, YNNKEL (reference sequence). The chain links TRBV3-1 (or the pseudogene TRBV3-2) to TRBJ2-7; unclear D gene. The sequenced material came from peripheral blood. The source is a woman between 45 and 60 years old with acute or convalescent COVID-19. DNA of the CDR3: TGTGCCAGCAGCCGCGCTATGGCGAGCGTGTACGAGCAGTACTTC. Amino acids: CASSRAMASVYEQYF.